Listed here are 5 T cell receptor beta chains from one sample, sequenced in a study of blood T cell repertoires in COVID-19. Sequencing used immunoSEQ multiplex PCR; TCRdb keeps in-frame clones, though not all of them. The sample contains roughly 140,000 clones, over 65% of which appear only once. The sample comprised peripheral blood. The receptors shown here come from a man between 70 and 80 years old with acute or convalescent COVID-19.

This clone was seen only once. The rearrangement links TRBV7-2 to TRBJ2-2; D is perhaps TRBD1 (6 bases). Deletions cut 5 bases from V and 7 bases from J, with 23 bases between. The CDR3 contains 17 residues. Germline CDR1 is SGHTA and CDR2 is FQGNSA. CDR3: CASSPPVGARENGELFF. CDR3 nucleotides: TGTGCCAGCAGCCCTCCTGTGGGGGCGAGGGAAAACGGGGAGCTGTTTTTT.

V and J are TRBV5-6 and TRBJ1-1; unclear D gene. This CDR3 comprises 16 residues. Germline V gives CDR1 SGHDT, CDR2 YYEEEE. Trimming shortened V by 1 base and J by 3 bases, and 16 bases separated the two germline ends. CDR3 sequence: CASSLYVRTGYTEAFF. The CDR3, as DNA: TGTGCCAGCAGCTTGTACGTGCGGACTGGGTACACTGAAGCTTTCTTT.

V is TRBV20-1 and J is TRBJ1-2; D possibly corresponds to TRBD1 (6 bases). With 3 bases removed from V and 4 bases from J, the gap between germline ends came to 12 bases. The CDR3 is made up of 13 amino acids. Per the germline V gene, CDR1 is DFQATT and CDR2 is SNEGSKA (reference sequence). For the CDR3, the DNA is TGCAGTGCTAGTGTCAGGGGTGGCTATGGCTACACCTTC. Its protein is CSASVRGGYGYTF.

CDR3 sequence (DNA): TGTGCCAGCAGCGTAGCCGGGGAGGGGGGCCAGCCCCAGCATTTT. It is translated as CASSVAGEGGQPQHF. V gene TRBV9 combines with J gene TRBJ1-5; a possible D gene is TRBD1 (6 bases). This CDR3 is 15 amino acids long. Germline CDR1 is SGDLS and CDR2 is YYNGEE. Trimming shortened V by 0 bases and J by 7 bases, and 14 bases separated the two germline ends.

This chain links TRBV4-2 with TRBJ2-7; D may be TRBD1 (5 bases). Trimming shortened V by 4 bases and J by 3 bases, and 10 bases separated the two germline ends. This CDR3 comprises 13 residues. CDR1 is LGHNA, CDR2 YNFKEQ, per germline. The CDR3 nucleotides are TGTGCCAGCAGCCGAGACAGAATCTACGAGCAGTACTTC. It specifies CASSRDRIYEQYF.